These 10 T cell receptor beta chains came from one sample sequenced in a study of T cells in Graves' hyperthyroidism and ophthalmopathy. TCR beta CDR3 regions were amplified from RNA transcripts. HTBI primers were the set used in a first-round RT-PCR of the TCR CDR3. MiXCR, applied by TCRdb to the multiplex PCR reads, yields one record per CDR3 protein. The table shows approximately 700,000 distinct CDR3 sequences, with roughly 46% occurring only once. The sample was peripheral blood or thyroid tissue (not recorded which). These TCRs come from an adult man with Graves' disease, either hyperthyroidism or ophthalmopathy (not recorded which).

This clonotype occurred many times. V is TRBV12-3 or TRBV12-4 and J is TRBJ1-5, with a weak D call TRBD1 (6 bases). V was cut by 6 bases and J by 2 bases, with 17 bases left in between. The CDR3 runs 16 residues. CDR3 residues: CASSSVRGDRNQPQHF. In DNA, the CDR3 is TGTGCCAGCAGCTCAGTCAGGGGAGATCGCAATCAGCCCCAGCATTTT.

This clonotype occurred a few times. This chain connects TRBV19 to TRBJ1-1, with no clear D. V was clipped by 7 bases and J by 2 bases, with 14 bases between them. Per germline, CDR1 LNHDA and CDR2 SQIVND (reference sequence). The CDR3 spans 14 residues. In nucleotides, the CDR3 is TGTGCCAGTAAAGAGGGCCACTCCAACACTGAAGCTTTCTTT. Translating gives CASKEGHSNTEAFF.

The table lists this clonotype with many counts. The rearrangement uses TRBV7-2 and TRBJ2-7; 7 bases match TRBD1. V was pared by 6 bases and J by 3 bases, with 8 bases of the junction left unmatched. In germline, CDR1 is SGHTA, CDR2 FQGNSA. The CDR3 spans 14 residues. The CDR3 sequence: CASSPPGQHYEQYF. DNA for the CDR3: TGTGCCAGCAGTCCACCGGGACAGCACTACGAGCAGTACTTC.

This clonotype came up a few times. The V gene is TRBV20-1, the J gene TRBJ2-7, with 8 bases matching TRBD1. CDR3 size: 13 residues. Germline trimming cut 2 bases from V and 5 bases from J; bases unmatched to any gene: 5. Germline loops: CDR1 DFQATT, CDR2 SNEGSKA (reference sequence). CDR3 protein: CSARSGGAHEQYF. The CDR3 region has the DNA TGCAGTGCTAGATCAGGGGGCGCCCACGAGCAGTACTTC.

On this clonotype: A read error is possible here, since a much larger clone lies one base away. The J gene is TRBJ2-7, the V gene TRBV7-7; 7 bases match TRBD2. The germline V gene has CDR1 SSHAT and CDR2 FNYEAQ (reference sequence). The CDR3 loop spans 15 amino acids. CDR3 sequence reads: CASSLAAGVSYGQYF. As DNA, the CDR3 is TGTGCTAGCAGCTTAGCTGCGGGAGTTTCCTACGGGCAGTACTTC.

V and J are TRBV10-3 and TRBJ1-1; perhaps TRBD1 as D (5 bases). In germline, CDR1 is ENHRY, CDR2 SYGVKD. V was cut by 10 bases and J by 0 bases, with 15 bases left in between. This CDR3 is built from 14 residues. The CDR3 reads CASTRGTLNTEAFF. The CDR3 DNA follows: TGTGCCAGCACCCGCGGGACCTTGAACACTGAAGCTTTCTTT.

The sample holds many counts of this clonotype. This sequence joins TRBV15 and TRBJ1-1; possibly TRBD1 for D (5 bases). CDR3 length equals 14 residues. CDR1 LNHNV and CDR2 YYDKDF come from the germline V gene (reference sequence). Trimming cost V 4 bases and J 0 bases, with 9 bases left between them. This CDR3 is CATSIPTVNTEAFF. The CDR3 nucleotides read TGTGCCACCAGCATACCGACAGTGAACACTGAAGCTTTCTTT.

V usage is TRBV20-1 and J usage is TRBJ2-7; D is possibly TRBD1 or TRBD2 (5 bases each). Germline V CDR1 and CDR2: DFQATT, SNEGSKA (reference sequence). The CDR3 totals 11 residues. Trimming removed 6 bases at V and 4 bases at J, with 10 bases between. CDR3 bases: TGCAGTGCCGCCAGGGAGTACGAGCAGTACTTC. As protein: CSAAREYEQYF.

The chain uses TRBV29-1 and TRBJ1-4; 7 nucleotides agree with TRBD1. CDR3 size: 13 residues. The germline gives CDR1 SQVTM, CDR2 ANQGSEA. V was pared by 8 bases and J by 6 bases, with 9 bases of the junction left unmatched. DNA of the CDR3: TGCAGCTTCGATGGGACAGTGGATGAAAAACTGTTTTTT. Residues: CSFDGTVDEKLFF.

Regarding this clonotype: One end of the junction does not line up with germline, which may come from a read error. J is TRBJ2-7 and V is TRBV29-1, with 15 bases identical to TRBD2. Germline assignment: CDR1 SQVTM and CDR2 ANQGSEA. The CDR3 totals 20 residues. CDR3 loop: CNVEDAFGTSGGLSSYEQYF. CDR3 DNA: TGCAACGTTGAAGATGCCTTTGGGACTAGCGGGGGGCTAAGCTCCTACGAGCAGTACTTC.